Below are 27 T cell receptor beta chains sequenced from a single sample in a study of response to subunit inactivated influenza vaccine. In TCRdb, the RT-PCR reads were re-called with MiXCR into one record per CDR3 protein. Of hundreds of thousands of distinct CDR3 sequences listed, around a sixth are singletons. Sample: PBMCs from blood, taken roughly 5 days after vaccination. These receptors were taken from a man between 45 and 60 years old who received an inactivated influenza vaccine.

The gene calls are TRBV6-1 and TRBJ2-1, with TRBD2 matching over 9 bases. This CDR3 spans 14 amino acids. Germline V CDR1 and CDR2: MNHNS, SASEGT. J was trimmed by 4 bases and V by 9 bases; bases with no gene match: 7. DNA of the CDR3: TGTGCCAGTAAGCGGGAGGCTGGGTACAATGAGCAGTTCTTC. Residues: CASKREAGYNEQFF.

This clonotype occurred a few times. The CDR3 DNA sequence: TGTGCCAGCAGCGACGGGGGTGGCGAGCAGTACTTC. It yields the protein CASSDGGGEQYF. The rearrangement joins TRBV7-9 to TRBJ2-7; a possible D gene is TRBD2 (6 bases). V lost 5 bases, J lost 6 bases, and 11 bases lay in between. The length of the CDR3 is 12 residues. Germline values: CDR1 SEHNR, CDR2 FQNEAQ (reference sequence). Full variable domain (remainder filled in from reference TRBV7-9 and TRBJ2-7): DTGVSQNPRHKITKRGQNVTFRCDPISEHNRLYWYRQTLGQGPEFLTYFQNEAQLEKSRLLSDRFSAERPKGSFSTLEIQRTEQGDSAMYLCASSDGGGEQYFGPGTRLTVT.

The CDR3 sequence is CASSLVTGGGWANVLTF. CDR3 DNA: TGTGCCAGCAGCTTGGTCACCGGAGGGGGCTGGGCCAACGTCCTGACTTTC. The chain is built from TRBV7-2 and TRBJ2-6; D is possibly TRBD1 (7 bases). Germline V gives CDR1 SGHTA, CDR2 FQGNSA. The V end lost 3 bases, the J end lost 5 bases, and 17 bases lay between the germline ends. This CDR3 comprises 17 residues.

The chain employs TRBV7-6 and TRBJ2-7, with TRBD2 identical over 9 bases. With V trimmed by 4 bases and J by 0 bases, 7 bases remained unmatched. CDR3 length: 16 residues. Germline V gene lookup returns CDR1 SGHVS and CDR2 FNYEAQ. The CDR3 loop is CASSSLAGAFSYEQYF. DNA for the CDR3: TGTGCCAGCAGCTCGTTAGCGGGAGCCTTCTCCTACGAGCAGTACTTC.

V gene TRBV11-2 combines with J gene TRBJ2-4; D remains unclear. Deletions cut 2 bases from V and 3 bases from J, with 14 bases between. CDR3 length: 16 amino acids. Germline V gives CDR1 SGHAT, CDR2 FQNNGV. Here the CDR3 reads CASSLRQDAGKNIQYF. CDR3 bases: TGTGCCAGCAGCTTACGTCAGGACGCAGGCAAAAACATTCAGTACTTC.

This clonotype was observed a handful of times. The rearrangement joins TRBV9 to TRBJ2-7, with 8 bases lining up with TRBD1. This CDR3 comprises 15 residues. Per the germline V gene, CDR1 is SGDLS and CDR2 is YYNGEE. V trimming: 2 bases; J trimming: 4 bases; junction bases outside the gene matches: 8. CDR3 sequence (DNA): TGTGCCAGCAGCGTTACAGGGGGAGAGGTTTACGAGCAGTACTTC. It specifies CASSVTGGEVYEQYF.

This clonotype was detected only a few times. The V call is TRBV7-2, the J call TRBJ1-4; the D gene is possibly TRBD1 (6 bases). CDR3 length: 16 amino acids. The V and J ends lost 2 bases and 3 bases respectively, with 13 bases between them. Germline V lookup: CDR1 SGHTA, CDR2 FQGNSA. The CDR3 bases are TGTGCCAGCAGCTTATCCCGACCAGGGGCTAATGAAAAACTGTTTTTT. It yields the protein CASSLSRPGANEKLFF.

This clonotype was seen a few times. The V and J genes are TRBV4-2 and TRBJ1-2, with 9 bases aligning to TRBD1. CDR1 LGHNA and CDR2 YNFKEQ come from the germline V gene. The CDR3 sequence is 14 residues long. With 0 bases clipped from V and 4 bases from J, the junction kept 0 bases outside the gene matches. The CDR3 DNA reads TGTGCCAGCAGCCAAGAGGGACAGGGCTATGGCTACACCTTC. It encodes CASSQEGQGYGYTF.

V is TRBV7-9 and J is TRBJ2-7; the match to TRBD2 covers 13 bases. V gave up 3 bases and J gave up 4 bases; unmatched junction bases: 6. Germline CDR1 and CDR2: SEHNR and FQNEAQ (reference sequence). The CDR3 consists of 16 residues. CDR3 sequence reads: CASSFGLAGVRYEQYF. CDR3 nucleotide sequence: TGTGCCAGCAGCTTCGGACTAGCGGGAGTTAGGTACGAGCAGTACTTC.

The chain joins TRBV4-3 to TRBJ2-2; TRBD2 matches 7 bases. This CDR3 contains 15 residues. Per germline, CDR1 LGHNA and CDR2 YSLEER. V gave up 4 bases and J gave up 4 bases; unmatched junction bases: 6. The CDR3 DNA follows: TGCGCCAGCAGCCCCGACGGGGGGTCCACCGGGGAGCTGTTTTTT. This gives the protein CASSPDGGSTGELFF.

This clonotype occurred many times. The chain recombines TRBV7-6 with TRBJ2-3; D may be TRBD1 or TRBD2 (5 bases each). V dropped 5 bases and J dropped 0 bases, with 18 bases sitting between them. CDR3 length: 17 residues. CDR1 and CDR2 from the germline V gene are SGHVS and FNYEAQ. In DNA form, the CDR3 reads TGTGCCAGCAGCCACGACTCCGGGACGTCGAGCACAGATACGCAGTATTTT. This sequence encodes CASSHDSGTSSTDTQYF.

The chain uses TRBV12-3 or TRBV12-4 and TRBJ2-7; 9 nucleotides match TRBD1. V gave up 7 bases and J gave up 7 bases; unmatched junction bases: 14. This CDR3 has 15 residues. CDR3 sequence: CASNGGVQGAGEQYF. The CDR3 nucleotides are TGTGCCAGCAATGGGGGAGTACAGGGGGCGGGGGAGCAGTACTTC.

Concerning this clonotype itself: A junction end diverges from the germline sequence, so it may reflect a read error. This rearrangement joins TRBV6-1 to TRBJ1-5, with TRBD1 as a possible D gene (5 bases). Per germline, CDR1 MNHNS and CDR2 SASEGT. This CDR3 region has 13 residues. CDR3 nucleotides: TGTGCCAGCAAACGGGACGGCAATCATCCCCAGCATTTT. Translation: CASKRDGNHPQHF.

This clonotype came up a few times. The chain recombines TRBV6-1 with TRBJ2-7, with D possibly being TRBD1 or TRBD2 (5 bases each). Trimming left V 8 bases short and J 2 bases short, with 16 bases between. Germline V gene lookup returns CDR1 MNHNS and CDR2 SASEGT. The CDR3 length is 14 residues. CDR3 nucleotide sequence: TGTGCCAGCCGGCCCGGGACGGCCCCCTACGAGCAGTACTTC. Its protein product is CASRPGTAPYEQYF.

This clonotype has a handful of counts. The rearrangement joins TRBV7-2 to TRBJ2-4, with 7 bases fitting TRBD2. The CDR3 has 16 residues. Looked up from germline, CDR1 is SGHTA and CDR2 is FQGNSA. V gave up 3 bases and J gave up 0 bases; unmatched junction bases: 5. The CDR3 reads CASSLQRGLAKNIQYF. The CDR3 nucleotides read TGTGCCAGCAGCTTGCAGCGGGGACTAGCCAAAAACATTCAGTACTTC.

This clonotype has at least ten counts. The gene calls are TRBV15 and TRBJ2-7; weak D call: TRBD1 (6 bases). From germline, CDR1 is LNHNV and CDR2 YYDKDF (reference sequence). V was shortened by 4 bases and J by 2 bases, with 15 bases between the two germline ends. The CDR3 runs to 15 residues. The CDR3: CATSTHQQGAYEQYF. The CDR3 coding sequence is TGTGCCACCAGCACCCACCAACAGGGAGCCTACGAGCAGTACTTC.

V and J are TRBV24-1 and TRBJ2-7; unclear D gene. The germline V and J ends were trimmed by 5 bases and 0 bases, with 7 bases remaining between them. Per germline, CDR1 KGHDR and CDR2 SFDVKD. The CDR3 is 13 residues long. The CDR3, as DNA: TGTGCCACCAGTGCGGCGTTCTCCTACGAGCAGTACTTC. Residues: CATSAAFSYEQYF.

The chain recombines TRBV30 with TRBJ2-1, with 14 bases lining up with TRBD2. Germline-derived CDR1 and CDR2 are GTSNPN and SVGIG (reference sequence). After removal of 1 base from V and 4 bases from J, the junction contained 0 bases not matched to a gene. The CDR3 sequence is 15 residues long. DNA for the CDR3: TGTGCCTGGAGTGGACTAGCGGGAGGGTACAATGAGCAGTTCTTC. Protein sequence: CAWSGLAGGYNEQFF.

This clonotype has a handful of counts. V and J are TRBV10-3 and TRBJ2-5, with D possibly being TRBD1 or TRBD2 (7 bases each). Per germline, CDR1 ENHRY and CDR2 SYGVKD. The CDR3 contains 15 residues. Trimming took off 6 bases at V and 1 base at J, with 15 bases between the two ends. The CDR3 spells CAISGGEGAQETQYF. The CDR3 nucleotides are TGTGCCATCAGCGGCGGGGAGGGGGCCCAAGAGACCCAGTACTTC.

J is TRBJ2-1 and V is TRBV20-1; D possibly corresponds to TRBD1 (7 bases). CDR1 DFQATT and CDR2 SNEGSKA come from the germline V gene (reference sequence). Trimming removed 7 bases at V and 7 bases at J, with 14 bases between. There are 12 residues in the CDR3. The CDR3 reads CSGGETGNEQFF. The CDR3 DNA reads as TGCAGTGGGGGGGAGACAGGGAATGAGCAGTTCTTC.

This clonotype was detected only a few times. The chain joins TRBV15 to TRBJ2-5, with D unclear. This CDR3 has 13 amino acids. V was cut by 0 bases and J by 6 bases, with 8 bases left in between. Germline CDR1 is LNHNV and CDR2 is YYDKDF (reference sequence). DNA for the CDR3: TGTGCCACCAGCAGAGATGGTTCGAAGACCCAGTACTTC. This gives the protein CATSRDGSKTQYF.

This clonotype was found a few times. This chain connects TRBV5-1 to TRBJ2-7, with D perhaps TRBD1 (5 bases). Germline V gene lookup returns CDR1 SGHRS and CDR2 YFSETQ. V was clipped by 8 bases and J by 4 bases, with 19 bases between them. The CDR3 consists of 14 residues. Here the CDR3 DNA reads TGCGCCAGTAGCCCAGGGCCCCTCGGATACGAGCAGTACTTC. Residues: CASSPGPLGYEQYF.

The CDR3 here is CSARLGLVNQPQHF. The CDR3 DNA reads TGCAGTGCTAGGCTGGGACTGGTGAATCAGCCCCAGCATTTT. V and J are TRBV20-1 and TRBJ1-5; D possibly corresponds to TRBD1 (5 bases). Trimming took off 3 bases at V and 4 bases at J, with 13 bases between the two ends. Germline values: CDR1 DFQATT, CDR2 SNEGSKA (reference sequence). This CDR3 contains 14 residues.

The chain is built from TRBV7-8 and TRBJ2-7; TRBD1 matches 7 bases. The V gene end was trimmed by 6 bases and the J gene end by 4 bases; junction bases not matched to a gene: 18. The CDR3 loop spans 17 amino acids. CDR1 and CDR2 from the germline V gene are SGHVS and FQNEAQ. CDR3 loop: CASSLVVGLGGTYEQYF. The CDR3 DNA sequence: TGTGCCAGCAGTTTGGTCGTTGGTTTAGGGGGCACATACGAGCAGTACTTC. Drawing the rest from reference TRBV7-8 and TRBJ2-7, the complete variable domain is GAGVSQSPRYKVAKRGQDVALRCDPISGHVSLFWYQQALGQGPEFLTYFQNEAQLDKSGLPSDRFFAERPEGSVSTLKIQRTQQEDSAVYLCASSLVVGLGGTYEQYFGPGTRLTVT.

This sequence joins TRBV7-2 and TRBJ2-3; D perhaps matches TRBD1 (6 bases). With 0 bases removed from V and 0 bases from J, the gap between germline ends came to 25 bases. Germline values: CDR1 SGHTA, CDR2 FQGNSA. CDR3 length: 21 residues. In nucleotides, the CDR3 is TGTGCCAGCAGCTTAGCGGGTCAAGCCCGGGACAAGCCAACTAGCACAGATACGCAGTATTTT. Amino acids: CASSLAGQARDKPTSTDTQYF.

At least ten counts were recorded for this clonotype. The genes are TRBV20-1 and TRBJ1-1; TRBD1 agrees at 7 bases. Germline V gene lookup returns CDR1 DFQATT and CDR2 SNEGSKA (reference sequence). The CDR3 spans 12 residues. With 6 bases clipped from V and 4 bases from J, the junction kept 5 bases outside the gene matches. CDR3 in DNA: TGCAGTGCGGGCAGGGGGACCACTGAAGCTTTCTTT. Translated, it gives CSAGRGTTEAFF.

This clonotype was counted only a few times. The chain couples TRBV20-1 to TRBJ2-3; D is perhaps TRBD2 (5 bases). Trimming removed 3 bases at V and 2 bases at J, with 9 bases between. This CDR3 is 13 amino acids long. Germline assignment: CDR1 DFQATT and CDR2 SNEGSKA (reference sequence). The DNA for the CDR3 is TGCAGTGCTAGCGGGGAGACCACAGATACGCAGTATTTT. This codes for CSASGETTDTQYF.